This T cell receptor (beta chain) is from a study of shared clonotypes between healthy human individuals. Whole-study context: Per-donor plates numbered three CD4 naive, three CD4 memory, two CD8 naive and one CD8 memory. Whole-study findings and limits: Generally, naive subsets (rather than memory subsets) showed larger estimated richness. When naive CD4 clonotypes were compared across several donors, about 4.8% were shared.

Worth noting for this clone: Its target is unknown.

HIV-negative, healthy adults without recent acute infections or vaccinations were the donors. Clones were read by immunoSEQ multiplex PCR, and TCRdb kept only the in-frame ones, dropping some. The sample contains nearly 1 million clones, approximately 80% of which appear only once. From germline, CDR1 is LGHNT and CDR2 FRNRAP. V trimming: 6 bases; J trimming: 2 bases; junction bases outside the gene matches: 7. The CDR3 runs to 15 residues. The source material was memory CD4+ T cells sorted from blood. As for subset: CD45RA-negative fraction. This chain connects TRBV12-5 to TRBJ2-7; 10 nucleotides line up with TRBD1. This TCR was recovered from a man younger than 35 in good health. CDR3 region: CASGRGTGDPYEQYF. The CDR3, as DNA: TGTGCTAGTGGCCGCGGGACAGGGGATCCCTACGAGCAGTACTTC.